This TCR beta chain emerged from a study of graft-versus-host responses after intestinal transplantation (dated by TCRdb to about 2021). Concerning the study at large: The transplants that recipients received were multivisceral, liver-intestinal, or isolated intestinal. Anti-thymocyte globulin induction was given to all recipients, followed by maintenance tacrolimus and steroids for approximately three years. Bulk TCR-beta CDR3 sequencing was used to track graft-versus-host and host-versus-graft alloreactive T cell clones in the graft, circulation and bone marrow after intestinal transplantation. Alloreactive clones were identified by sequencing pre-transplant mixed lymphocyte reaction products and comparing these products with unstimulated pre-transplant donor and recipient T cells. Of the 20 to 25 intestinal transplant recipients enrolled in the cohort, one of whom was a retransplant, a few patients without pretransplant specimens were excluded. Donor T cell macrochimerism was defined as a peak of at least 4% donor T cells among recipient peripheral blood mononuclear cells. Instead of going to the commercial service, samples from a few later patients were sequenced in-house on an Illumina MiSeq and processed with MiXCR. What the research found in general, with its limitations: In the allografts of patients with donor T cell macrochimerism, GvH to HvG T cell clonal ratios were high. Conclusions were limited by the relatively low number and heterogeneity of intestinal transplant patients. GvH clones were found in recipient bone marrow, and some of the GvH clones appeared earlier in ileal mucosa or blood, which is consistent with an intestinal mucosal origin. Early after transplant, declines in HvG clones were associated with peak levels of circulating GvH clones.

Receptor amplification or capture employed the immunoSEQ multiplex PCR assay. For most patients, genomic DNA was isolated with the Qiagen DNeasy Blood and Tissue Kit and sent frozen to Adaptive Biotechnologies for TCR sequencing. For most patients, high-throughput TCR-beta CDR3 sequencing of genomic DNA was performed by Adaptive Biotechnologies. As for the original processing: TCR sequencing data were retrieved from Adaptive's ImmunoSEQ software for around 18 patients, whereas a few other patients were processed with MiXCR and VDJtools. CD4 versus CD8 sorting errors were corrected by removing sequences found in both subsets at a frequency ratio below 5:1. CDR3 nucleotide sequences shared between donor and recipient were removed because their origin could not be assigned. Alloreactive clones required at least 2-fold expansion over unstimulated cells and minimum CFSE-low frequency of 0.002% (template counts) or 0.001% (read counts). Mappable clones were those detected in sequenced pre-transplant spleen, lymph node, or MLR CFSE-low populations of the donor or recipient. The cumulative frequency of alloreactive clones was calculated as a percentage of all sequences, weighted by copy number. Here the immuneACCESS table is served through TCRdb, limited to in-frame sequences with V and J called. Missing clones are a known gap in these copies; in checked studies unresolved V genes cover under half, and the rest lacks a known reason. V and J calls and clone size are copied from that table; D and trimming were computed from the DNA. Present in this sample are 85,000 to 100,000 clones, around 93% of which were seen just once. The ten largest clones add up to roughly 2% of the sample.

CDR3 length: 16 amino acids, cysteine to phenylalanine. Of the read, only the CDR3 DNA is kept; its 48 bases are in frame from base 1. The germline V and J ends show losses of 5 bases and 3 bases respectively, and no gene match explains 11 bases of the junction. The germline V gene provides CDR1 SGHAT and CDR2 FQNNGV. The sample's time point label, in plain terms: cells obtained before transplantation from donor or recipient. CD3+CD4+ and CD3+CD8+ populations were FACS-sorted from unstimulated pre-transplant donor and recipient cells taken from spleen or lymph nodes. A remark on this clone: Its antigen is currently not known. One base away there is no much larger clone; base qualities are not given.

The V gene is TRBV11-2 and the J gene is TRBJ2-7; TRBD1 matches 9 bases in the middle. The sample here was unstimulated CD8+ T cells sorted from spleen or lymph node cells, taken before intestinal transplant. The sequence derives from a human donor who received an intestinal transplant. DNA sequence: TGTGCCAGCAGCCTGTCCGGGACAGGGAAAAACTACGAGCAGTACTTC. This yields the protein CASSLSGTGKNYEQYF.